Here is one T cell receptor beta chain with its context. Its specificity is not known. These data come from a study of graft-versus-host responses after intestinal transplantation. Overall study: Recipients were all induced with anti-thymocyte globulin, then given tacrolimus and steroids for roughly three years.

General study points: Circulating GvH clones peaking coincided with falling HvG clones soon after transplant. High graft-versus-host to host-versus-graft clonal ratios were seen in allografts of patients with graft-donor T cell macrochimerism. GvH clones were found in recipient marrow; some appeared first in ileum or blood.

The CDR3 extends over 16 amino acids. V shed 0 bases, J shed 1 base, and the junction held 5 bases outside the gene matches. In germline, CDR1 is SGDLS, CDR2 YYNGEE. Sequencing was performed with immunoSEQ multiplex PCR; in TCRdb, only in-frame clones are kept and a portion is missing. The sample consists of under 150,000 clones, 75% to 95% of them appearing once. The receptor's source is a human donor who received an intestinal transplant. The material was unstimulated CD4+ T cells sorted from spleen or lymph node cells, obtained before intestinal transplant. This chain links TRBV9 with TRBJ2-5, with TRBD2 identical over 8 bases. This chain's CDR3 is CASSVGNSGVQETQYF. CDR3 coding DNA: TGTGCCAGCAGCGTAGGAAATAGCGGGGTCCAAGAGACCCAGTACTTC. The full variable domain, rest sourced from reference TRBV9 and TRBJ2-5, is DSGVTQTPKHLITATGQRVTLRCSPRSGDLSVYWYQQSLDQGLQFLIQYYNGEERAKGNILERFSAQQFPDLHSELNLSSLELGDSALYFCASSVGNSGVQETQYFGPGTRLLVL.